The 6 T cell receptor beta chains in this list originate from one sample, sequenced in a study of blood T cell repertoires in COVID-19. TCRdb's copy holds only in-frame clones and misses some; the assay was immunoSEQ multiplex PCR. The sample has about 86,000 clones; roughly 80% are singletons. The sample comprised peripheral blood. The source of these receptors is a man in his fifties or sixties with acute or convalescent COVID-19.

This rearrangement joins TRBV11-2 to TRBJ1-5; 9 bases match TRBD1. This CDR3 has 15 amino acids. Germline values: CDR1 SGHAT, CDR2 FQNNGV. V trimming: 5 bases; J trimming: 4 bases; junction bases outside the gene matches: 6. The CDR3 nucleotides are TGTGCCAGCAGCCCCTTGACAGGGGGAAATCAGCCCCAGCATTTT. Encoded protein: CASSPLTGGNQPQHF.

The J gene is TRBJ2-7, the V gene TRBV29-1; the D gene is possibly TRBD1 (6 bases). Trimming pared 2 bases from V and 1 base from J, leaving 6 bases between. The V gene's germline CDR1 is SQVTM and CDR2 ANQGSEA. The CDR3 is made up of 12 amino acids. CDR3 protein: CSVERGSYEQYF. In DNA, the CDR3 is TGCAGCGTTGAAAGGGGGTCCTACGAGCAGTACTTC.

The gene calls are TRBV19 and TRBJ1-4; D possibly corresponds to TRBD1 (6 bases). Germline CDR1 LNHDA, CDR2 SQIVND (reference sequence). V shed 5 bases and J shed 3 bases, with 13 bases lying between them. The CDR3 contains 15 residues. CDR3 region: CASSSGAPANEKLFF. CDR3 nucleotide sequence: TGTGCCAGTAGTTCAGGGGCGCCTGCTAATGAAAAACTGTTTTTT.

The chain combines TRBV9 with TRBJ2-7; 9 bases line up with TRBD1. Germline CDR1 and CDR2: SGDLS and YYNGEE. J was trimmed by 4 bases and V by 3 bases; bases with no gene match: 8. CDR3 length: 15 amino acids. CDR3 in amino acids: CASSGTGGRKYEQYF. CDR3 bases: TGTGCCAGCAGCGGTACAGGGGGCCGAAAATACGAGCAGTACTTC.

The rearrangement joins TRBV11-2 to TRBJ2-3, with 8 nucleotides matching TRBD2. Germline values: CDR1 SGHAT, CDR2 FQNNGV. J gave up 3 bases and V 2 bases, and 4 bases lay outside the gene matches. CDR3 size: 15 residues. CDR3 amino acids: CASSLLRGGTDTQYF. Written as DNA, the CDR3 is TGTGCCAGCAGCTTATTACGGGGGGGAACAGATACGCAGTATTTT. Supplemented by reference TRBV11-2 and TRBJ2-3, the full variable domain reads EAGVAQSPRYKIIEKRQSVAFWCNPISGHATLYWYQQILGQGPKLLIQFQNNGVVDDSQLPKDRFSAERLKGVDSTLKIQPAKLEDSAVYLCASSLLRGGTDTQYFGPGTRLTVL.

The gene calls are TRBV5-1 and TRBJ1-1, with 7 bases identical to TRBD1. V trimming: 0 bases; J trimming: 2 bases; junction bases outside the gene matches: 4. CDR1 is SGHRS and CDR2 is YFSETQ in the germline V gene. The CDR3 has 15 residues. As DNA, the CDR3 is TGCGCCAGCAGCTTGGGGGGACAGTCCAACACTGAAGCTTTCTTT. It yields the protein CASSLGGQSNTEAFF.